The 10 T cell receptor beta chains below were found in one sample sequenced in a study of CD8+ T cells in alopecia areata. This sample's treatment: oral pan-JAK inhibitor, 5-10 mg twice daily. The sequencing template was cDNA reverse transcribed from extracted RNA. TCRdb keeps only in-frame clones here, not all; method: immunoSEQ multiplex PCR. Of around 180,000 clones detected, less than 65% appear once; the ten largest clones hold over 1%. Source: CD4+ T cells sorted from blood, taken at week 24, from a patient treated with tofacitinib. The receptors here all came from a human donor with alopecia areata.

Concerning this clone: In the same sample, other DNA sequences code for this CDR3. The chain employs TRBV5-1 and TRBJ2-5, with 8 bases identical to TRBD1. This CDR3 has 14 residues. Per the germline V gene, CDR1 is SGHRS and CDR2 is YFSETQ. Trimming cost V 0 bases and J 2 bases; bases outside gene matches: 0. CDR3 protein: CASSLGQGQETQYF. The CDR3 DNA reads TGCGCCAGCAGCTTGGGACAGGGGCAAGAGACCCAGTACTTC.

This chain uses TRBV25-1 with TRBJ2-3, with D tentatively TRBD1 or TRBD2 (6 bases each). CDR3 length: 14 residues. CDR1 MGHDK and CDR2 SYGVNS come from the germline V gene. Trimming removed 3 bases from V and 5 bases from J, with 12 bases in between. CDR3 nucleotide sequence: TGTGCCAGCAGTGAGAGAGGAGGGGGAGATACGCAGTATTTT. Translation: CASSERGGGDTQYF.

V and J are TRBV4-3 and TRBJ1-2; no reliable D call. V lost 0 bases to trimming and J lost 1 base, with 9 bases between them. From germline, CDR1 is LGHNA and CDR2 YSLEER. The CDR3 runs to 15 residues. CDR3 loop: CASSQDRSFNYGYTF. CDR3 nucleotides: TGCGCCAGCAGCCAAGATCGATCATTTAACTATGGCTACACCTTC.

The genes are TRBV6-5 and TRBJ2-7, with D maybe TRBD1 (6 bases). The CDR3 has 15 residues. Per the germline V gene, CDR1 is MNHEY and CDR2 is SVGAGI. Trimming cost V 0 bases and J 2 bases, with 11 bases left between them. The CDR3 spells CASSYSRAGAYEQYF. The CDR3 nucleotides read TGTGCCAGCAGTTACTCGAGGGCAGGGGCCTACGAGCAGTACTTC.

The rearrangement uses TRBV29-1 and TRBJ2-2; no clear D. Germline V gene lookup returns CDR1 SQVTM and CDR2 ANQGSEA. There are 12 residues in the CDR3. The V and J ends lost 2 bases and 6 bases respectively, with 7 bases between them. CDR3 sequence: CSVEYQPGELFF. The DNA of the CDR3 is TGCAGCGTTGAATACCAGCCCGGGGAGCTGTTTTTT.

J is TRBJ2-7 and V is TRBV5-1; D is uncertain. Deletions cut 0 bases from V and 5 bases from J, with 6 bases between. The CDR3 is 12 residues long. Germline CDR1 reads SGHRS; CDR2 reads YFSETQ. The CDR3 bases are TGCGCCAGCAGCTTGGGGTTGGACGAGCAGTACTTC. Its protein is CASSLGLDEQYF.

This chain links TRBV14 with TRBJ1-5; D unclear. The germline CDR1 and CDR2 sequences are SGHDN and FVKESK. V dropped 2 bases and J dropped 0 bases, with 11 bases sitting between them. This CDR3 has 16 residues. Here the CDR3 DNA reads TGTGCCAGCAGCCAATGGTCAGACAATAGCAATCAGCCCCAGCATTTT. The encoded protein is CASSQWSDNSNQPQHF. The whole variable domain, remainder taken from reference TRBV14 and TRBJ1-5, is EAGVTQFPSHSVIEKGQTVTLRCDPISGHDNLYWYRRVMGKEIKFLLHFVKESKQDESGMPNNRFLAERTGGTYSTLKVQPAELEDSGVYFCASSQWSDNSNQPQHFGDGTRLSIL.

CDR3 region: CASSGTGDGYTF. Written as DNA, the CDR3 is TGTGCCAGCAGCGGGACAGGGGACGGCTACACCTTC. The chain is built from TRBV2 and TRBJ1-2; TRBD1 matches 10 bases. The CDR3 is 12 residues long. Per germline, CDR1 SNHLY and CDR2 FYNNEI. J was trimmed by 8 bases and V by 6 bases; bases with no gene match: 3.

This clone has a count of ten or more. The chain is built from TRBV7-3 and TRBJ2-1, with D perhaps matching TRBD1 (5 bases). Per germline, CDR1 SGHTA and CDR2 FQGTGA. Deletions cut 5 bases from V and 0 bases from J, with 11 bases between. This CDR3 is built from 15 residues. CDR3 loop: CASSRQPSSYNEQFF. DNA for the CDR3: TGTGCCAGCAGCCGACAGCCCAGCTCCTACAATGAGCAGTTCTTC.

This clone showed up just a few times. Other DNA sequences in this specimen translate into the identical CDR3. The rearrangement joins TRBV29-1 to TRBJ1-1; D uncertain. This CDR3 has 12 residues. Deletions cut 2 bases from V and 0 bases from J, with 4 bases between. Germline V gene lookup returns CDR1 SQVTM and CDR2 ANQGSEA. The CDR3 nucleotides are TGCAGCGTTGAAAAGATGAACACTGAAGCTTTCTTT. The encoded protein is CSVEKMNTEAFF.